These T cell receptor beta chains were read from a single sample in a study of cytomegalovirus exposure and HLA in healthy donors. TCRdb's table, derived via immunoSEQ multiplex PCR, lists solely in-frame clones and lacks some. The sample has 150,000 to 200,000 clones, about four fifths seen once. The sequenced sample consisted of PBMCs. These receptors were taken from a woman in her late teens or twenties in good health and CMV-seronegative. CDR3s include the opening cysteine and the closing phenylalanine or tryptophan. The D gene is left open where the match is weak. Rows give clone size only sometimes, using once, few, many, or a class for an expanded clone.

d_gene,abundance,v_gene,j_gene,CDR3nt,CDR3aa
TRBD1,-,TRBV2,TRBJ2-3,TGTGCCAGCAGTTTCCGGACAGGGAGGTTTGGACCCACAGATACGCAGTATTTT,CASSFRTGRFGPTDTQYF
TRBD1,-,TRBV19,TRBJ1-1,TGTGCCAGTACCGGGACAGGGGGTACTGAAGCTTTCTTT,CASTGTGGTEAFF
-,-,TRBV11-2,TRBJ2-1,TGTGCCAGCAGCTTAGGTAGCGGATGGCAGTTCTTC,CASSLGSGWQFF
TRBD2,once,TRBV19,TRBJ2-3,TGTGCCAGTAGCGAGACTAGCGGGATGACAGATACGCAGTATTTT,CASSETSGMTDTQYF
-,-,TRBV27,TRBJ1-5,TGTGCCAGCAGTTTACGAGGCAACAATCAGCCCCAGCATTTT,CASSLRGNNQPQHF
TRBD2,few,TRBV10-2,TRBJ2-7,TGCGCCAGCAGTGACATGACTAGCGGGAGATACGAGCAGTACTTC,CASSDMTSGRYEQYF
-,-,TRBV18,TRBJ1-1,TGTGCCAGCTCACCGTTTCAGGGGATGATCGACACTGAAGCTTTCTTT,CASSPFQGMIDTEAFF
TRBD1,-,TRBV7-2,TRBJ2-1,TGTGCCAGCAGCCTATTAGGGACAGGGTCCTACAATGAGCAGTTCTTC,CASSLLGTGSYNEQFF
-,-,TRBV21-1,TRBJ2-7,TGTGCCAGCAGCAAAGGGGACAGGCTATACTACGAGCAGTACTTC,CASSKGDRLYYEQYF
TRBD1,-,TRBV5-4,TRBJ1-2,TGTGCCAGCAGCCTCCCCGGACAGGGGGCCGAAGCCTATGGCTACACCTTC,CASSLPGQGAEAYGYTF
TRBD2,-,TRBV6-5,TRBJ2-3,TGTGCCAGCAGGGGGGGGAGAAGGAATACGCAGTATTTT,CASRGGRRNTQYF
TRBD1,-,TRBV11-3,TRBJ2-2,TGTGCCAGCACGCGTTCGGGACAGGAGAACACCGGGGAGCTGTTTTTT,CASTRSGQENTGELFF
-,once,TRBV7-2,TRBJ2-5,TGTGCCAGCAGCTTAAGAGCCCCCGGGGAGACCCAGTACTTC,CASSLRAPGETQYF
-,-,TRBV5-5,TRBJ2-6,TGTGCCAGCAGCGAGACAGACTCTGGGGCCAACGTCCTGACTTTC,CASSETDSGANVLTF
-,few,TRBV4-3,TRBJ1-5,TGCGCCAGCAGCCAACTCCCGGGAAGCAATCAGCCCCAGCATTTT,CASSQLPGSNQPQHF
TRBD2,-,TRBV6-5,TRBJ2-1,TGTGCCAGCAGCCGGACTAGCGGAGGTTACAATGAGCAGTTCTTC,CASSRTSGGYNEQFF
-,-,TRBV11-2,TRBJ2-7,TGTGCCAGCAGCATCATGGAGGGGGCAGGCTACGAGCAGTACTTC,CASSIMEGAGYEQYF
-,-,TRBV19,TRBJ1-5,TGTGCCAGTAGTAGTAGTGCTGGCAATCAGCCCCAGCATTTT,CASSSSAGNQPQHF
-,-,TRBV27,TRBJ2-7,TGTGCCAGCAGTTCCGCGGGCGAATCCTACGAGCAGTACTTC,CASSSAGESYEQYF